The rows below give T cell receptor beta chains drawn from one sample of a study of blood T cell repertoires in COVID-19. Using immunoSEQ multiplex PCR, the repertoire was profiled, and TCRdb retains in-frame clones only, with some absent. Of roughly 100,000 clones detected, 85% to 95% appear once; the ten largest clones hold 5.7%. What was sequenced was peripheral blood. Source of these receptors: a man aged 45-65 years with active COVID-19. Both conserved end residues are part of each CDR3. A D gene is named only where the DNA matches it firmly. Size is omitted from some rows. Given values are once, few, many or a class for expanded clones.

v_call: TRBV27; clone_size: NA; j_call: TRBJ2-7; d_call: TRBD1; cdr3_aa: CASSPGQGRSYEQYF; cdr3_nt: TGTGCCAGCAGTCCCGGACAGGGGAGATCCTACGAGCAGTACTTC
v_call: TRBV5-1; clone_size: once; j_call: TRBJ1-2; d_call: TRBD1; cdr3_aa: CASSPDREGGYTF; cdr3_nt: TGCGCCAGCAGCCCGGACAGGGAAGGGGGCTACACCTTC
v_call: TRBV3-1/TRBV3-2; clone_size: NA; j_call: TRBJ1-5; d_call: NA; cdr3_aa: CASSTGNSNQPQHF; cdr3_nt: TGTGCCAGCAGCACGGGAAATAGCAATCAGCCCCAGCATTTT
v_call: TRBV19; clone_size: NA; j_call: TRBJ2-1; d_call: TRBD2; cdr3_aa: CASTPSGVNEQFF; cdr3_nt: TGTGCCAGTACCCCTAGCGGGGTCAATGAGCAGTTCTTC
v_call: TRBV6-5; clone_size: NA; j_call: TRBJ2-7; d_call: TRBD1; cdr3_aa: CAIPGTGEIYEQYF; cdr3_nt: TGTGCCATCCCCGGGACAGGAGAGATCTACGAGCAGTACTTC
v_call: TRBV18; clone_size: NA; j_call: TRBJ2-1; d_call: TRBD2; cdr3_aa: CASSPMEASGSQGNEQFF; cdr3_nt: TGTGCCAGCTCACCAATGGAAGCTAGCGGGAGTCAAGGTAATGAGCAGTTCTTC
v_call: TRBV19; clone_size: NA; j_call: TRBJ2-5; d_call: TRBD1; cdr3_aa: CASGDRDETQYF; cdr3_nt: TGTGCCAGTGGCGACAGGGATGAGACCCAGTACTTC
v_call: TRBV28; clone_size: NA; j_call: TRBJ1-5; d_call: TRBD1; cdr3_aa: CASSFAGGGQPQHF; cdr3_nt: TGTGCCAGCAGTTTTGCAGGGGGCGGTCAGCCCCAGCATTTT
v_call: TRBV2; clone_size: NA; j_call: TRBJ1-5; d_call: TRBD1; cdr3_aa: CASRGTGANQPQHF; cdr3_nt: TGTGCCAGCAGGGGGACAGGGGCAAATCAGCCCCAGCATTTT
v_call: TRBV11-3; clone_size: few; j_call: TRBJ2-7; d_call: NA; cdr3_aa: CASSRGQEQYF; cdr3_nt: TGTGCCAGCAGCCGTGGACAGGAGCAGTACTTC
v_call: TRBV5-4; clone_size: NA; j_call: TRBJ1-1; d_call: NA; cdr3_aa: CASSLDPGNTEAFF; cdr3_nt: TGTGCCAGCAGCTTAGACCCGGGAAACACTGAAGCTTTCTTT
v_call: TRBV29-1; clone_size: NA; j_call: TRBJ1-4; d_call: NA; cdr3_aa: CSVDMGGEKLFF; cdr3_nt: TGCAGCGTTGACATGGGAGGTGAAAAACTGTTTTTT
v_call: TRBV28; clone_size: NA; j_call: TRBJ1-4; d_call: NA; cdr3_aa: CASSGRRDGGEKLFF; cdr3_nt: TGTGCCAGCAGTGGGAGGCGGGATGGCGGTGAAAAACTGTTTTTT
v_call: TRBV27; clone_size: NA; j_call: TRBJ1-1; d_call: TRBD1; cdr3_aa: CASSLRTGDTEAFF; cdr3_nt: TGTGCCAGCAGTCTGCGGACAGGGGACACTGAAGCTTTCTTT
v_call: TRBV5-1; clone_size: NA; j_call: TRBJ2-2; d_call: TRBD2; cdr3_aa: CASSLSSGTGTGELFF; cdr3_nt: TGCGCCAGCAGCTTGTCTAGCGGGACGGGCACCGGGGAGCTGTTTTTT
v_call: TRBV5-1; clone_size: NA; j_call: TRBJ2-2; d_call: NA; cdr3_aa: CASSLPLNTGELFF; cdr3_nt: TGCGCCAGCAGCTTGCCCTTAAACACCGGGGAGCTGTTTTTT
v_call: TRBV7-2; clone_size: NA; j_call: TRBJ2-4; d_call: TRBD2; cdr3_aa: CASSSNTGGRNIQYF; cdr3_nt: TGTGCCAGCAGCTCAAACACGGGGGGGAGAAACATTCAGTACTTC
v_call: TRBV19; clone_size: NA; j_call: TRBJ1-2; d_call: TRBD1; cdr3_aa: CASTPFPGQGATVHGYTF; cdr3_nt: TGTGCCAGTACCCCCTTTCCGGGACAGGGGGCGACGGTTCATGGCTACACCTTC
v_call: TRBV6-6; clone_size: NA; j_call: TRBJ2-7; d_call: NA; cdr3_aa: CASSSPTSSYEQYF; cdr3_nt: TGTGCCAGCAGTTCCCCGACAAGCTCCTACGAGCAGTACTTC
v_call: TRBV5-1; clone_size: NA; j_call: TRBJ2-2; d_call: NA; cdr3_aa: CASSPGLWATGELFF; cdr3_nt: TGCGCCAGCAGCCCAGGCTTATGGGCCACCGGGGAGCTGTTTTTT
v_call: TRBV6-5; clone_size: NA; j_call: TRBJ1-4; d_call: NA; cdr3_aa: CASSYSGLQGGEKLFF; cdr3_nt: TGTGCCAGCAGTTACTCGGGATTGCAGGGAGGTGAAAAACTGTTTTTT
v_call: TRBV19; clone_size: NA; j_call: TRBJ2-3; d_call: NA; cdr3_aa: CASSPGLGTQYF; cdr3_nt: TGTGCCAGTAGCCCTGGACTGGGTACGCAGTATTTT
v_call: TRBV23-1; clone_size: NA; j_call: TRBJ1-5; d_call: NA; cdr3_aa: CASSPNQPQHF; cdr3_nt: TGCGCCAGCAGTCCAAATCAGCCCCAGCATTTT
v_call: TRBV28; clone_size: NA; j_call: TRBJ1-1; d_call: TRBD1; cdr3_aa: CASSLLTLTGGKAEAFF; cdr3_nt: TGTGCCAGCAGTTTACTCACCCTGACAGGGGGCAAGGCTGAAGCTTTCTTT
v_call: TRBV5-1; clone_size: NA; j_call: TRBJ2-5; d_call: TRBD1; cdr3_aa: CASSLGTGGTETQYF; cdr3_nt: TGCGCCAGCAGCTTGGGGACAGGGGGTACAGAGACCCAGTACTTC
v_call: TRBV4-1; clone_size: NA; j_call: TRBJ2-5; d_call: NA; cdr3_aa: CASSQDRGLAEHIQETQYF; cdr3_nt: TGCGCCAGCAGCCAAGATCGGGGGCTAGCGGAACATATACAAGAGACCCAGTACTTC
v_call: TRBV11-2; clone_size: NA; j_call: TRBJ1-4; d_call: NA; cdr3_aa: CASSASVLPNEKLFF; cdr3_nt: TGTGCCAGCAGCGCCTCAGTCCTCCCTAATGAAAAACTGTTTTTT
v_call: TRBV7-8; clone_size: NA; j_call: TRBJ2-3; d_call: TRBD1; cdr3_aa: CASSPTSGQGDPSTDTQYF; cdr3_nt: TGTGCCAGCAGCCCTACATCCGGACAGGGGGATCCTAGCACAGATACGCAGTATTTT
v_call: TRBV5-5; clone_size: NA; j_call: TRBJ2-7; d_call: NA; cdr3_aa: CASSRDTYYEQYF; cdr3_nt: TGTGCCAGCAGCCGGGACACGTACTACGAGCAGTACTTC
v_call: TRBV11-2; clone_size: NA; j_call: TRBJ2-7; d_call: TRBD2; cdr3_aa: CASSPGTSGSYEQYF; cdr3_nt: TGTGCCAGCAGCCCCGGGACTAGCGGTTCCTACGAGCAGTACTTC
v_call: TRBV20-1; clone_size: NA; j_call: TRBJ2-4; d_call: NA; cdr3_aa: CSATRGYVQYF; cdr3_nt: TGCAGTGCTACCCGAGGGTACGTTCAGTACTTC
v_call: TRBV5-1; clone_size: NA; j_call: TRBJ1-4; d_call: NA; cdr3_aa: CASSSPGGSEKLFF; cdr3_nt: TGCGCCAGCAGCTCCCCGGGCGGGAGTGAAAAACTGTTTTTT
v_call: TRBV12-3/TRBV12-4; clone_size: NA; j_call: TRBJ2-7; d_call: NA; cdr3_aa: CASSFPSGEQYF; cdr3_nt: TGTGCCAGCAGCTTCCCGTCGGGCGAGCAGTACTTC
v_call: TRBV5-1; clone_size: once; j_call: TRBJ2-1; d_call: TRBD2; cdr3_aa: CASSLVRAGGPFYNEQFF; cdr3_nt: TGCGCCAGCAGCTTGGTGCGGGCGGGAGGGCCGTTCTACAATGAGCAGTTCTTC
v_call: TRBV5-5; clone_size: once; j_call: TRBJ2-1; d_call: TRBD2; cdr3_aa: CASSPTSGGPNEQFF; cdr3_nt: TGTGCCAGCAGTCCGACTAGCGGAGGTCCAAATGAGCAGTTCTTC
v_call: TRBV18; clone_size: NA; j_call: TRBJ1-1; d_call: TRBD1; cdr3_aa: CASSWTGVGVNTEAFF; cdr3_nt: TGTGCCAGCTCCTGGACAGGGGTCGGCGTGAACACTGAAGCTTTCTTT
v_call: TRBV19; clone_size: NA; j_call: TRBJ2-1; d_call: TRBD1; cdr3_aa: CASSATTGGVGEQFF; cdr3_nt: TGTGCCAGTAGTGCAACGACAGGGGGAGTGGGTGAGCAGTTCTTC
v_call: TRBV6-4; clone_size: once; j_call: TRBJ2-7; d_call: TRBD2; cdr3_aa: CARTGLAGDPSYEQYF; cdr3_nt: TGTGCCAGGACGGGACTAGCGGGTGACCCCTCCTACGAGCAGTACTTC
v_call: TRBV7-9; clone_size: NA; j_call: TRBJ2-5; d_call: TRBD1; cdr3_aa: CASSLGSSGGQQETQYF; cdr3_nt: TGTGCCAGCAGCCTAGGGTCATCAGGGGGTCAACAAGAGACCCAGTACTTC
v_call: TRBV28; clone_size: NA; j_call: TRBJ1-1; d_call: NA; cdr3_aa: CASNAGGRATEAFF; cdr3_nt: TGTGCCAGCAATGCCGGGGGTCGGGCCACTGAAGCTTTCTTT
v_call: TRBV7-8; clone_size: NA; j_call: TRBJ2-1; d_call: TRBD1; cdr3_aa: CASSLEGTANYNEQFF; cdr3_nt: TGTGCCAGCAGCTTAGAGGGGACAGCTAACTACAATGAGCAGTTCTTC
v_call: TRBV20-1; clone_size: NA; j_call: TRBJ1-1; d_call: NA; cdr3_aa: CSASTGDTEAFF; cdr3_nt: TGCAGTGCTAGTACCGGTGACACTGAAGCTTTCTTT
v_call: TRBV7-9; clone_size: NA; j_call: TRBJ2-2; d_call: TRBD1; cdr3_aa: CASSSGQGINTGELFF; cdr3_nt: TGTGCCAGCAGCTCAGGACAGGGGATCAACACCGGGGAGCTGTTTTTT
v_call: TRBV27; clone_size: NA; j_call: TRBJ2-7; d_call: TRBD1; cdr3_aa: CASRNAGGRYEQYF; cdr3_nt: TGTGCCAGCAGAAACGCAGGGGGACGCTACGAGCAGTACTTC
v_call: TRBV30; clone_size: NA; j_call: TRBJ2-7; d_call: NA; cdr3_aa: CAWSLSTQGYEQYF; cdr3_nt: TGTGCCTGGAGTCTATCTACACAGGGCTACGAGCAGTACTTC
v_call: TRBV29-1; clone_size: NA; j_call: TRBJ2-2; d_call: NA; cdr3_aa: CSVTGLNTGELFF; cdr3_nt: TGCAGCGTTACAGGATTGAACACCGGGGAGCTGTTTTTT
v_call: TRBV19; clone_size: NA; j_call: TRBJ1-1; d_call: NA; cdr3_aa: CASSMRQNTEAFF; cdr3_nt: TGTGCCAGTAGTATGAGGCAGAACACTGAAGCTTTCTTT
v_call: TRBV15; clone_size: NA; j_call: TRBJ2-3; d_call: TRBD2; cdr3_aa: CATSRDLAGSTDTQYF; cdr3_nt: TGTGCCACCAGCAGAGACCTAGCGGGTTCCACAGATACGCAGTATTTT
v_call: TRBV5-1; clone_size: NA; j_call: TRBJ2-1; d_call: NA; cdr3_aa: CASSLAGNDYNEQFF; cdr3_nt: TGCGCCAGCAGCTTGGCAGGGAATGACTACAATGAGCAGTTCTTC
v_call: TRBV7-9; clone_size: few; j_call: TRBJ1-1; d_call: NA; cdr3_aa: CASSFSGVTEAFF; cdr3_nt: TGTGCCAGCAGCTTCTCGGGAGTGACTGAAGCTTTCTTT
v_call: TRBV4-1; clone_size: NA; j_call: TRBJ2-3; d_call: NA; cdr3_aa: CASSPSLTDTQYF; cdr3_nt: TGCGCCAGCAGCCCTTCCCTCACAGATACGCAGTATTTT
v_call: TRBV7-9; clone_size: NA; j_call: TRBJ2-4; d_call: TRBD2; cdr3_aa: CASSRTSGGEVKNIQYF; cdr3_nt: TGTGCCAGCAGTCGGACTAGCGGGGGAGAAGTCAAAAACATTCAGTACTTC
v_call: TRBV19; clone_size: NA; j_call: TRBJ1-1; d_call: NA; cdr3_aa: CASSWAGGLDTEAFF; cdr3_nt: TGTGCCAGTAGTTGGGCAGGAGGGCTAGACACTGAAGCTTTCTTT
v_call: TRBV14; clone_size: NA; j_call: TRBJ2-7; d_call: TRBD1; cdr3_aa: CASSPGTGFYFEQYF; cdr3_nt: TGTGCCAGCAGCCCCGGGACAGGGTTTTACTTCGAGCAGTACTTC
v_call: TRBV6-6; clone_size: NA; j_call: TRBJ1-5; d_call: TRBD1; cdr3_aa: CASREARQGNQPQHF; cdr3_nt: TGTGCCAGCAGAGAGGCTCGACAGGGGAATCAGCCCCAGCATTTT
v_call: TRBV19; clone_size: few; j_call: TRBJ2-3; d_call: NA; cdr3_aa: CASSRGRFLDTQYF; cdr3_nt: TGTGCCAGTAGCCGGGGGAGATTTCTCGATACGCAGTATTTT
v_call: TRBV7-2; clone_size: NA; j_call: TRBJ1-2; d_call: NA; cdr3_aa: CASSLEGRRGYTF; cdr3_nt: TGTGCCAGCAGCTTAGAAGGGAGGAGAGGCTACACCTTC
v_call: TRBV28; clone_size: NA; j_call: TRBJ2-1; d_call: TRBD2; cdr3_aa: CASSFVIFVAGDWSDEQFF; cdr3_nt: TGTGCCAGCAGTTTTGTGATTTTTGTGGCGGGAGATTGGAGCGATGAGCAGTTCTTC